This TCR beta chain is drawn from a study of blood T cell repertoires in COVID-19. As for the study in general: The United States, Italy and Spain provided the acute and convalescent COVID-19 samples. The analysed material was cDNA or gDNA that came from T cells, B-cell-depleted T cells, or PBMCs.

Per the original methods: Amplifying reference gene primers gave estimates of nucleated cell counts. TCRdb's copy holds only in-frame clones and misses some; the assay was immunoSEQ multiplex PCR. V, J and clone size are those of that table, while D and trimming were read from the DNA. Here the sample spans about 74,000 clones, 60% to 85% being singletons. Unmatched junction bases numbered 5, after V lost 7 bases and J lost 2 bases. The CDR3 totals 15 residues. Germline-derived CDR1 and CDR2 are MNHEY and SMNVEV (reference sequence). The source is a man aged 65-85 years with acute or convalescent COVID-19. Sequenced input: peripheral blood. The chain uses TRBV27 and TRBJ1-5, with TRBD1 matching 10 bases. In DNA form, the CDR3 reads TGTGCCAGCACAGACAGGGGGCACGGCAATCAGCCCCAGCATTTT. Translated, it gives CASTDRGHGNQPQHF.